This entry lists 18 T cell receptor beta chains sequenced from one sample in a study of regulatory T cells in long-lasting Graves disease. Time point specified: newly diagnosed GD, antithyroid drugs for less than 3 months. Following extraction of RNA from PBMCs, that RNA was used to make the TCR library. TCR beta libraries were built with iRepertoire HTBI primers and Arm-PCR of CDR3 regions. TCRdb called the multiplex PCR reads again in MiXCR, with one record for every CDR3 protein. Altogether 550,000 or so distinct CDR3 sequences are present, about 12% being singletons, with the ten largest covering over 7%. Separately, the same data were catalogued under a study of T cells in Graves' hyperthyroidism and ophthalmopathy.

The sample in question was peripheral blood mononuclear cells (PBMCs), obtained at new diagnosis, from a patient treated with antithyroid drugs. These receptors were collected from a young woman with Graves disease.

This clonotype appeared many times. The chain is built from TRBV11-3 and TRBJ2-1, with 7 bases identical to TRBD2. This CDR3 is built from 15 residues. The J segment lost 5 bases and the V segment lost 1 base, leaving 5 bases of the junction unmatched. Germline V gene data show CDR1 as SGHNT and CDR2 as YENEEA. The CDR3, as DNA: TGTGCCAGCAGCTTAGGCCTAGCGGAGAACAATGAGCAGTTCTTC. It specifies CASSLGLAENNEQFF. The full variable domain, in which reference TRBV11-3 and TRBJ2-1 provide the parts outside the CDR3, is EAGVVQSPRYKIIEKKQPVAFWCNPISGHNTLYWYLQNLGQGPELLIRYENEEAVDDSQLPKDRFSAERLKGVDSTLKIQPAELGDSAVYLCASSLGLAENNEQFFGPGTRLTVL.

In this sample, this clonotype turned up many times. The V and J genes are TRBV12-3 or TRBV12-4 and TRBJ1-2; 7 bases match TRBD1. The CDR3 runs 13 residues. J was trimmed by 8 bases and V by 3 bases; bases with no gene match: 6. This CDR3 is CASSLWDSRGYTF. The CDR3 nucleotides are TGTGCCAGCAGTTTGTGGGACAGTCGGGGCTACACCTTC.

The CDR3 is CASSLGPEGGYEQYF. The CDR3 DNA follows: TGTGCCAGCAGCCTGGGCCCTGAGGGAGGGTACGAGCAGTACTTC. The chain has TRBV5-4 and TRBJ2-7; TRBD2 matches 7 bases. The CDR3 has 15 residues. J lost 4 bases, V lost 4 bases, and 11 bases had no gene match. CDR1 and CDR2 (germline): SGHNT, YYREEE (reference sequence).

About this clonotype itself: This likely traces to a read error, being one base from a far larger clone. The chain couples TRBV11-2 to TRBJ2-5, with 8 bases identical to TRBD2. The J segment lost 3 bases and the V segment lost 5 bases, leaving 8 bases of the junction unmatched. This CDR3 region has 15 residues. Germline V gene sequence: CDR1 SGHAT, CDR2 FQNNGV. CDR3 amino acids: CASSQMLAGKETQYF. The CDR3 DNA sequence: TGTGCCAGCAGCCAAATGCTAGCGGGCAAAGAGACCCAGTACTTC.

This clonotype was picked up a small number of times. V usage is TRBV19 and J usage is TRBJ1-1; D gene uncertain. V was shortened by 5 bases and J by 2 bases, with 12 bases between the two germline ends. The CDR3 extends over 14 amino acids. Germline V gene sequence: CDR1 LNHDA, CDR2 SQIVND (reference sequence). CDR3 protein: CASSQSARNTEAFF. The CDR3 DNA sequence: TGTGCCAGTAGTCAAAGTGCCCGAAACACTGAAGCTTTCTTT.

This clonotype was recorded at least ten times. The chain carries TRBV18 and TRBJ2-5; D is undetermined. Germline V gene sequence: CDR1 KGHSH, CDR2 LQKENI. CDR3 length: 10 amino acids. V was pared by 5 bases and J by 5 bases, with 3 bases between. CDR3: CASSGETQYF. In DNA form, the CDR3 reads TGTGCCAGCTCAGGGGAGACCCAGTACTTC. The variable domain in full, with the rest retrieved from reference TRBV18 and TRBJ2-5, is NAGVMQNPRHLVRRRGQEARLRCSPMKGHSHVYWYRQLPEEGLKFMVYLQKENIIDESGMPKERFSAEFPKEGPSILRIQQVVRGDSAAYFCASSGETQYFGPGTRLLVL.

This clonotype was seen ten or more times. V and J are TRBV7-2 and TRBJ1-1; D might be TRBD1 (6 bases). The CDR3 consists of 14 residues. Germline assignment: CDR1 SGHTA and CDR2 FQGNSA. V was shortened by 5 bases and J by 5 bases, with 15 bases between the two germline ends. The CDR3 sequence: CASSLEGGRTEAFF. CDR3 in DNA: TGTGCCAGCAGCCTCGAGGGGGGTCGGACTGAAGCTTTCTTT. The variable domain in full, completed from reference TRBV7-2 and TRBJ1-1, reads GAGVSQSPSNKVTEKGKDVELRCDPISGHTALYWYRQSLGQGLEFLIYFQGNSAPDKSGLPSDRFSAERTGGSVSTLTIQRTQQEDSAVYLCASSLEGGRTEAFFGQGTRLTVV.

CDR3 nucleotide sequence: TGTGCCAGCAGCTTGGATCCAGGCCCCTACGAGCAGTACTTC. It specifies CASSLDPGPYEQYF. The gene calls are TRBV5-4 and TRBJ2-7; D not resolved. CDR1 is SGHNT and CDR2 is YYREEE in the germline V gene (reference sequence). The CDR3 contains 14 residues. The V gene lost 0 bases and the J gene lost 2 bases, with 9 bases spanning the gap.

This clonotype was seen repeatedly, ten times or more. This rearrangement joins TRBV30 to TRBJ2-7; TRBD2 matches 9 bases. Germline CDR1 is GTSNPN and CDR2 is SVGIG (reference sequence). Unmatched junction bases numbered 11, after V lost 1 base and J lost 4 bases. CDR3 length: 16 amino acids. CDR3 protein: CAWSGGGASGKYEQYF. The CDR3 DNA sequence: TGTGCCTGGAGTGGGGGGGGCGCTAGCGGGAAGTACGAGCAGTACTTC. The full variable domain, its missing parts supplied by reference TRBV30 and TRBJ2-7, is SQTIHQWPATLVQPVGSPLSLECTVEGTSNPNLYWYRQAAGRGLQLLFYSVGIGQISSEVPQNLSASRPQDRQFILSSKKLLLSDSGFYLCAWSGGGASGKYEQYFGPGTRLTVT.

This clonotype was observed many times. This sequence joins TRBV11-2 and TRBJ1-3; D ambiguous. This CDR3 has 13 amino acids. V was pared by 8 bases and J by 0 bases, with 8 bases between. Per germline, CDR1 SGHAT and CDR2 FQNNGV. DNA for the CDR3: TGTGCCAGCGTGTCCCCCTCTGGAAACACCATATATTTT. This translates into CASVSPSGNTIYF.

This clonotype was seen repeatedly, ten times or more. V and J are TRBV6-1 and TRBJ2-3; 7 bases are shared with TRBD1. V lost 6 bases, J lost 5 bases, and 8 bases stayed unmatched. The CDR3 totals 14 residues. Germline assignment: CDR1 MNHNS and CDR2 SASEGT. The CDR3 bases are TGTGCCAGCAGGGGGGACAGAGCCCGAGATACGCAGTATTTT. The encoded protein is CASRGDRARDTQYF.

The rearrangement links TRBV7-6 to TRBJ2-5, with TRBD2 as a possible D gene (6 bases). Trimming removed 3 bases from V and 3 bases from J, with 11 bases in between. This CDR3 region has 14 residues. Germline CDR1 SGHVS, CDR2 FNYEAQ. As DNA, the CDR3 is TGTGCCAGCAGCTTTTCATCGGGAGAAGAGACCCAGTACTTC. It codes for CASSFSSGEETQYF.

The J gene is TRBJ2-1, the V gene TRBV5-6; D is unresolved. V gave up 4 bases and J gave up 3 bases, with 14 bases separating them. CDR3 length equals 15 residues. The V gene's germline CDR1 is SGHDT and CDR2 YYEEEE. CDR3 loop: CASSLVDRVYNEQFF. CDR3 DNA: TGTGCCAGCAGCCTGGTAGATCGGGTCTACAATGAGCAGTTCTTC.

As to this clonotype: This sequence may be a read error, since a much larger clone differs from it by one base. The gene calls are TRBV6-2 or TRBV6-3 and TRBJ2-1, with TRBD1 matching over 10 bases. Germline CDR1 and CDR2: MNHEY and SVGEGT. The V segment lost 5 bases and the J segment 10 bases; nucleotides outside the gene matches: 11. This CDR3 contains 15 residues. CDR3 sequence reads: CASSEGTGATYEQFF. CDR3 coding DNA: TGTGCCAGCAGTGAAGGGACAGGGGCGACCTACGAGCAGTTCTTC.

The chain has TRBV20-1 and TRBJ2-7, with D perhaps TRBD2 (5 bases). The V and J ends lost 3 bases and 2 bases respectively, with 8 bases between them. Germline CDR1 DFQATT, CDR2 SNEGSKA (reference sequence). The CDR3 loop spans 12 amino acids. This CDR3 is CSARLRAYEQYF. DNA of the CDR3: TGCAGTGCTAGGCTGAGGGCCTACGAGCAGTACTTC.

The sample holds many counts of this clonotype. The chain combines TRBV24-1 with TRBJ2-2, with 9 bases that match TRBD1. J lost 2 bases, V lost 8 bases, and 8 bases had no gene match. Germline V gene data show CDR1 as KGHDR and CDR2 as SFDVKD. This CDR3 region has 16 residues. CDR3 residues: CATNSPGQGNTGELFF. The CDR3 DNA is TGTGCCACCAACAGTCCGGGACAGGGTAACACCGGGGAGCTGTTTTTT.

This clonotype was observed many times. The chain couples TRBV18 to TRBJ1-1; D gene ambiguous. Germline assignment: CDR1 KGHSH and CDR2 LQKENI. V was cut by 2 bases and J by 7 bases, with 8 bases left in between. This CDR3 comprises 12 residues. The CDR3 bases are TGTGCCAGCTCACCAATGAGCCGTGAAGCTTTCTTT. It specifies CASSPMSREAFF.

This clonotype was observed a handful of times. The chain recombines TRBV15 with TRBJ2-1, with 8 bases lining up with TRBD2. Per germline, CDR1 LNHNV and CDR2 YYDKDF (reference sequence). The CDR3 extends over 18 amino acids. V trimming: 5 bases; J trimming: 5 bases; junction bases outside the gene matches: 17. The CDR3, as DNA: TGTGCCACCAGCCCTCAACCCGGGGCGGGAGGCCAAAACAATGAGCAGTTCTTC. It encodes CATSPQPGAGGQNNEQFF.